The 21 T cell receptor beta chains listed next were all sequenced from one sample in a study of T-cell memory formation after mild COVID-19. TCRdb reanalysed the 5' RACE reads using MiXCR and keeps one entry per CDR3 protein. This table holds about 350,000 distinct CDR3 sequences, 13% to 15% found once. Input material: PBMCs or a T cell subset sorted from them (not recorded which). The receptor set was obtained from a man in his late teens or twenties who had mild COVID-19 (a few samples of this study predate the infection). Cell type and time point are not known.

This CDR3 reads CASSVGPAGGKETQYF. DNA of the CDR3: TGTGCCAGCAGCGTTGGCCCAGCGGGGGGGAAAGAGACCCAGTACTTC. V and J are TRBV9 and TRBJ2-5; 10 bases align to TRBD2. Per germline, CDR1 SGDLS and CDR2 YYNGEE. Losses at the gene ends were 2 bases for V and 3 bases for J; bases not matched to a gene: 7. The CDR3 runs 16 residues.

V gene TRBV6-1 combines with J gene TRBJ1-6; D gene uncertain. V shed 0 bases and J shed 9 bases, with 9 bases lying between them. The CDR3 covers 14 residues. From germline, CDR1 is MNHNS and CDR2 SASEGT. The CDR3 nucleotides are TGTGCCAGCAGTGAAGCAATCACAATTTCACCCCTCCACTTT. Protein product: CASSEAITISPLHF.

This chain connects TRBV10-2 to TRBJ2-2; TRBD1 or TRBD2 may be the D gene (7 bases each). Trimming removed 10 bases from V and 2 bases from J, with 20 bases in between. In germline, CDR1 is WSHSY, CDR2 SAAADI. There are 16 residues in the CDR3. DNA for the CDR3: TGCGCCACCAGGGGGGGCGACAGAATAAACACCGGGGAGCTGTTTTTT. Its protein product is CATRGGDRINTGELFF.

This chain joins TRBV20-1 and TRBJ2-4; TRBD2 is a possible D gene (5 bases). CDR3 size: 14 residues. CDR1 DFQATT and CDR2 SNEGSKA come from the germline V gene (reference sequence). The germline V and J ends were trimmed by 4 bases and 8 bases, with 18 bases remaining between them. The chain's CDR3 is CSAILGAPRDIQYF. CDR3 coding DNA: TGCAGTGCTATCCTGGGAGCCCCGAGGGACATTCAGTACTTC.

Only a few counts were recorded for this clonotype. V is TRBV20-1 and J is TRBJ1-5, with 8 bases lining up with TRBD1. The CDR3 consists of 12 residues. CDR1 DFQATT and CDR2 SNEGSKA come from the germline V gene (reference sequence). V trimming: 4 bases; J trimming: 9 bases; junction bases outside the gene matches: 5. CDR3 residues: CSAMGRGRPQHF. DNA of the CDR3: TGCAGTGCTATGGGCAGGGGGCGGCCCCAGCATTTT.

This clonotype turned up a few times. This chain connects TRBV6-2 or TRBV6-3 to TRBJ1-5; D call uncertain. This CDR3 has 15 residues. CDR1 MNHEY and CDR2 SVGEGT come from the germline V gene. V lost 3 bases to trimming and J lost 7 bases, with 16 bases between them. The DNA of the CDR3 is TGTGCCAGCAGTTATTGGGAAAGCGATTTCCAGCCCCAGCATTTT. Translation: CASSYWESDFQPQHF.

Ten or more counts support this clonotype. This sequence joins TRBV10-3 and TRBJ2-3, with D possibly matching TRBD2 (6 bases). This CDR3 has 13 residues. V gave up 5 bases and J gave up 3 bases, with 9 bases separating them. CDR1 ENHRY and CDR2 SYGVKD come from the germline V gene. The CDR3 DNA sequence: TGTGCCATCAGTCGCGGACTAACAGATACGCAGTATTTT. This encodes CAISRGLTDTQYF.

The rearrangement joins TRBV5-1 to TRBJ2-7; D may be TRBD1 (5 bases). This CDR3 region has 14 residues. V gave up 5 bases and J gave up 2 bases, with 14 bases separating them. Germline CDR1 reads SGHRS; CDR2 reads YFSETQ. The CDR3 DNA follows: TGCGCCAGCAGTCCGATTACAGGAGCCTACGAGCAGTACGTC. Its translation: CASSPITGAYEQYV.

This clonotype has more than one count but fewer than ten. Here the CDR3 DNA reads TGTGCCAGCAGCCAAGTTGGAAACACCATATATTTT. Its translation: CASSQVGNTIYF. The gene calls are TRBV3-1 and TRBJ1-3, with unresolved D. V was shortened by 1 base and J by 3 bases, with 1 base between the two germline ends. This CDR3 spans 12 amino acids. Germline V gene lookup returns CDR1 LGHDT and CDR2 YNNKEL (reference sequence).

This clonotype was counted between two and nine times. This chain links TRBV4-1 with TRBJ2-5, with a tentative D call TRBD1 (5 bases). Trimming cost V 3 bases and J 5 bases, with 13 bases left between them. This CDR3 has 14 residues. Germline CDR1 is MGHRA and CDR2 is YSYEKL. CDR3: CASSQETVRETQYF. CDR3 DNA: TGCGCCAGCAGCCAGGAGACAGTACGGGAGACCCAGTACTTC.

This clonotype was detected only a few times. The V call is TRBV2, the J call TRBJ1-3; D unresolved. Trimming took 7 bases from V and 0 from J, leaving 7 bases between them. Germline CDR1 and CDR2: SNHLY and FYNNEI. This CDR3 has 13 amino acids. The CDR3 region has the DNA TGTGCCAGCAACGACTACTCTGGAAACACCATATATTTT. Protein sequence: CASNDYSGNTIYF. Looking up the rest from reference TRBV2 and TRBJ1-3 gives the full variable domain: EPEVTQTPSHQVTQMGQEVILRCVPISNHLYFYWYRQILGQKVEFLVSFYNNEISEKSEIFDDQFSVERPDGSNFTLKIRSTKLEDSAMYFCASNDYSGNTIYFGEGSWLTVV.

The chain combines TRBV5-1 with TRBJ1-4, with D hard to call. Trimming took 6 bases from V and 3 from J, leaving 15 bases between them. This CDR3 has 15 amino acids. The germline V gene encodes CDR1 SGHRS and CDR2 YFSETQ. As DNA, the CDR3 is TGCGCCAGCACCCCCCAAGGGTTGTCTAATGAAAAACTGTTTTTT. Its protein product is CASTPQGLSNEKLFF.

The chain uses TRBV27 and TRBJ2-7; D might be TRBD2 (5 bases). The V end lost 3 bases, the J end lost 2 bases, and 8 bases lay between the germline ends. The CDR3 loop spans 13 amino acids. Germline-derived CDR1 and CDR2 are MNHEY and SMNVEV (reference sequence). DNA for the CDR3: TGTGCCAGCAGTTTTGGTAGCGCCTACGAGCAGTACTTC. The encoded protein is CASSFGSAYEQYF.

This clonotype occurred many times. The chain has TRBV5-1 and TRBJ2-7; 9 bases map to TRBD1. The CDR3 runs 15 residues. Trimming at V came to 0 bases and at J to 4 bases, leaving 5 bases not matched to a gene. Germline loops: CDR1 SGHRS, CDR2 YFSETQ. The CDR3 loop reads CASSLGLGQGYEQYV. The CDR3 nucleotides read TGCGCCAGCAGCTTGGGATTGGGACAGGGTTACGAGCAGTACGTC.

This clonotype was seen many times. The chain carries TRBV15 and TRBJ1-2; 12 bases line up with TRBD1. Germline CDR1 reads LNHNV; CDR2 reads YYDKDF (reference sequence). V was pared by 1 base and J by 7 bases, with 7 bases of the junction left unmatched. The CDR3 has 16 residues. CDR3 sequence: CATSRAGTGGAGGYTF. Here the CDR3 DNA reads TGTGCCACCAGCAGAGCCGGGACAGGGGGCGCGGGTGGCTACACCTTC. Complete variable domain (other parts from reference TRBV15 and TRBJ1-2): DAMVIQNPRYQVTQFGKPVTLSCSQTLNHNVMYWYQQKSSQAPKLLFHYYDKDFNNEADTPDNFQSRRPNTSFCFLDIRSPGLGDTAMYLCATSRAGTGGAGGYTFGSGTRLTVV.

This CDR3 reads CASRPGLAGGEQYF. DNA for the CDR3: TGCGCCAGCAGGCCGGGACTAGCGGGCGGGGAGCAGTACTTC. This rearrangement joins TRBV10-2 to TRBJ2-7; TRBD2 matches 12 bases. The CDR3 is 14 residues long. The J segment lost 7 bases and the V segment lost 6 bases, leaving 7 bases of the junction unmatched. Per germline, CDR1 WSHSY and CDR2 SAAADI.

There are a few counts of this clonotype. The chain is built from TRBV5-1 and TRBJ1-3; a weak D match, TRBD1 (5 bases). The CDR3 has 16 amino acids. CDR1 and CDR2 from the germline V gene are SGHRS and YFSETQ. V lost 0 bases and J lost 0, with 10 bases in between. The CDR3 reads CASSLEGLNSGNTIYF. Written as DNA, the CDR3 is TGCGCCAGCAGCTTGGAGGGACTAAACTCTGGAAACACCATATATTTT.

This clonotype turned up a few times. The CDR3: CATSRDLFQVERDTEAFF. Here the CDR3 DNA reads TGTGCCACCAGCAGAGATCTGTTCCAAGTGGAGAGGGACACTGAAGCTTTCTTT. The J gene is TRBJ1-1, the V gene TRBV15; no definite D call. Germline-derived CDR1 and CDR2 are LNHNV and YYDKDF (reference sequence). This CDR3 has 18 amino acids. The V end lost 0 bases, the J end lost 3 bases, and 20 bases lay between the germline ends.

This clonotype was seen a few times. V is TRBV7-2 and J is TRBJ1-3; D remains ambiguous. The CDR3 extends over 13 amino acids. The V gene's germline CDR1 is SGHTA and CDR2 FQGNSA. V lost 6 bases and J 2 bases, leaving 8 bases between the germline ends. The CDR3 DNA reads as TGTGCCAGCAGTTCCGCAGCTGGAAACACCATATATTTT. Translation: CASSSAAGNTIYF.

The V call is TRBV6-6, the J call TRBJ1-1; TRBD1 is a possible D gene (5 bases). The CDR3 covers 14 residues. Germline loops: CDR1 MNHNY, CDR2 SVGAGI (reference sequence). Trimming left V 6 bases short and J 2 bases short, with 13 bases between. The CDR3 protein is CASSTRGRNTEAFF. The CDR3 DNA follows: TGTGCCAGCAGCACCCGGGGCCGCAACACTGAAGCTTTCTTT.

This clonotype was found a few times. The chain uses TRBV29-1 and TRBJ1-2; no definite D call. Germline loops: CDR1 SQVTM, CDR2 ANQGSEA. The CDR3 spans 13 residues. Trimming removed 7 bases at V and 4 bases at J, with 16 bases between. CDR3 region: CSGERGAGYGYTF. CDR3 DNA: TGCAGCGGAGAACGGGGTGCTGGCTATGGCTACACCTTC. Full variable domain (outside the CDR3, taken from reference TRBV29-1 and TRBJ1-2): SAVISQKPSRDICQRGTSLTIQCQVDSQVTMMFWYRQQPGQSLTLIATANQGSEATYESGFVIDKFPISRPNLTFSTLTVSNMSPEDSSIYLCSGERGAGYGYTFGSGTRLTVV.